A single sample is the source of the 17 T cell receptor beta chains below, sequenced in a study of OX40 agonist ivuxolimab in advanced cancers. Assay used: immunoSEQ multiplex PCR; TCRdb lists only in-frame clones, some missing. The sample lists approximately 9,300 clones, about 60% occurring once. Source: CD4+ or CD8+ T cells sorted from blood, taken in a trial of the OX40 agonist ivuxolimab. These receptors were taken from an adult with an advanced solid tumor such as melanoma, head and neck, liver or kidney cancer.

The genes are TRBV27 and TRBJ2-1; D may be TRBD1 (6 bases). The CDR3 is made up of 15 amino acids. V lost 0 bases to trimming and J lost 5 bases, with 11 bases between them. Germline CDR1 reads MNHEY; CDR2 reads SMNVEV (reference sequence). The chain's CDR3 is CASSLSPGQNNEQFF. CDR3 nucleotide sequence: TGTGCCAGCAGTTTATCGCCGGGACAAAACAATGAGCAGTTCTTC.

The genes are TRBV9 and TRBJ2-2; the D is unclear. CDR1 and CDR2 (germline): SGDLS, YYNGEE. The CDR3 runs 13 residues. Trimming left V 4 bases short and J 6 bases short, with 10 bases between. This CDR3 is CASSPRTPGELFF. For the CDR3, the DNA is TGTGCCAGCAGCCCCCGCACCCCCGGGGAGCTGTTTTTT.

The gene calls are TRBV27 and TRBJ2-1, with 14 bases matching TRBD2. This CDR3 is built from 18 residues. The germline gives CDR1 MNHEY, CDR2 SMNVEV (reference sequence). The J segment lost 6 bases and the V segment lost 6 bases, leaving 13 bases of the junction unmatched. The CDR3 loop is CASSLTSGRAGGGNEQFF. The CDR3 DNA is TGTGCCAGCAGCTTGACTAGCGGGAGGGCCGGGGGGGGCAATGAGCAGTTCTTC.

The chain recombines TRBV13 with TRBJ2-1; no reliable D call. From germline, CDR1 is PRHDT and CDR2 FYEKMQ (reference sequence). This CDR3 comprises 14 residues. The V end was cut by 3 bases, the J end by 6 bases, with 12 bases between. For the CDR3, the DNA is TGTGCCAGCAGCTTCTGGAGTGCCCTCAATGAGCAGTTCTTC. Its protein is CASSFWSALNEQFF.

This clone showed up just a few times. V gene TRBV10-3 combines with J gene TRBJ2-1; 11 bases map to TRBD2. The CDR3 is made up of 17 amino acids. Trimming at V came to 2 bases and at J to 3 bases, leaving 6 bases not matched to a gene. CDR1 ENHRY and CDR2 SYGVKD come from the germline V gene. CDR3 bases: TGTGCCATCAGTGAGCCCACGACTAGCGGGATCTACAATGAGCAGTTCTTC. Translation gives CAISEPTTSGIYNEQFF.

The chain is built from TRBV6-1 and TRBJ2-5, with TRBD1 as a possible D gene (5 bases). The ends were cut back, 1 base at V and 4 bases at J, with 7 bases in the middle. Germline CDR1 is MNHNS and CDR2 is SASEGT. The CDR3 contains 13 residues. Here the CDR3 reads CASSEGQGETQYF. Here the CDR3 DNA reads TGTGCCAGCAGTGAAGGTCAGGGAGAGACCCAGTACTTC.

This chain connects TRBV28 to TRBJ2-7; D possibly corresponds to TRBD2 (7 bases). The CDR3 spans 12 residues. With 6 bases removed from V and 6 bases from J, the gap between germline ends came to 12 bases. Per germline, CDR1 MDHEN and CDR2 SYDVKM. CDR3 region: CASRGGGPEQYF. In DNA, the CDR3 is TGTGCCAGCAGAGGGGGGGGGCCCGAGCAGTACTTC.

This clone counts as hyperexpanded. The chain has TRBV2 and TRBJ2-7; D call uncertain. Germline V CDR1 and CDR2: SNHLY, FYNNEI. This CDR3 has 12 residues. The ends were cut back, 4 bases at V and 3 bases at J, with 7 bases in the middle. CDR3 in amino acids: CASSVRDYEQYF. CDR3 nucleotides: TGTGCCAGCAGTGTTCGCGACTACGAGCAGTACTTC.

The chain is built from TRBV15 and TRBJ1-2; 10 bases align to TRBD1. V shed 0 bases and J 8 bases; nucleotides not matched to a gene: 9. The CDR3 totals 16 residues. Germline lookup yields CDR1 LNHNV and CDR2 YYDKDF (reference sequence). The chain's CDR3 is CATSRDRDRGFFGYTF. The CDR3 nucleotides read TGTGCCACCAGCAGAGATCGGGACAGGGGTTTCTTCGGCTACACCTTC.

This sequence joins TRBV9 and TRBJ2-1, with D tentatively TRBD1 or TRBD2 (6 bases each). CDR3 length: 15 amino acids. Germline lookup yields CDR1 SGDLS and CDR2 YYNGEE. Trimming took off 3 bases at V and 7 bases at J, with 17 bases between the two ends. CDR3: CASSASGAEGNEQFF. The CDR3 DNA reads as TGTGCCAGCAGCGCCTCAGGGGCGGAGGGAAATGAGCAGTTCTTC. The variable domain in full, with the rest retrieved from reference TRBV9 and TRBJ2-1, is DSGVTQTPKHLITATGQRVTLRCSPRSGDLSVYWYQQSLDQGLQFLIQYYNGEERAKGNILERFSAQQFPDLHSELNLSSLELGDSALYFCASSASGAEGNEQFFGPGTRLTVL.

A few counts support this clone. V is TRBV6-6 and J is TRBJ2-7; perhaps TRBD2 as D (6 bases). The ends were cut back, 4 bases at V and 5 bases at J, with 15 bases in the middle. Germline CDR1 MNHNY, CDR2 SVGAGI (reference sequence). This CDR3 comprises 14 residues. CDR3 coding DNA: TGTGCCAGCAGTTTCAGCGGACGGAGGGACGAGCAGTACTTC. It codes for CASSFSGRRDEQYF.

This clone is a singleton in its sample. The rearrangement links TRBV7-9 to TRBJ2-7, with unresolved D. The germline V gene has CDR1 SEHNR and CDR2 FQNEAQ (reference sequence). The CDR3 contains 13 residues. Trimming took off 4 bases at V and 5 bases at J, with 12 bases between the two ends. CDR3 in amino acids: CASSYLADDEQYF. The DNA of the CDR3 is TGTGCCAGCAGCTACCTGGCTGACGACGAGCAGTACTTC. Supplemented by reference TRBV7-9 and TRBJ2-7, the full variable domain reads DTGVSQNPRHKITKRGQNVTFRCDPISEHNRLYWYRQTLGQGPEFLTYFQNEAQLEKSRLLSDRFSAERPKGSFSTLEIQRTEQGDSAMYLCASSYLADDEQYFGPGTRLTVT.

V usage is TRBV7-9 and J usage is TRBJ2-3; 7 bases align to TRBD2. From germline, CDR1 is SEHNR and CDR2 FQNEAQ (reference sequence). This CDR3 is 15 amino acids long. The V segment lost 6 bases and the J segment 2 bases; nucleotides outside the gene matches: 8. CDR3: CASSSAGDSTDTQYF. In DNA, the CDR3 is TGTGCCAGCAGTTCCGCGGGGGACTCCACAGATACGCAGTATTTT.

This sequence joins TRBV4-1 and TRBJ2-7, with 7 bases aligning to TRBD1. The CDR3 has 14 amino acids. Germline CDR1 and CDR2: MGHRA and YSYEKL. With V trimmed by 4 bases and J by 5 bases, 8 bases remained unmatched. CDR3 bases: TGCGCCAGCAGCCTCAGGGGGACCGCCGACGAGCAGTACTTC. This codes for CASSLRGTADEQYF.

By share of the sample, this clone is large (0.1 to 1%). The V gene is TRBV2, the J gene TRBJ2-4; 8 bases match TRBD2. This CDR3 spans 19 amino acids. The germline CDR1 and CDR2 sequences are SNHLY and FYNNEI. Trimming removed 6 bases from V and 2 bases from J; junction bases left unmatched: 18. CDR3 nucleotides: TGTGCCAGCAGCCGTGGCGGACCCACGGGAGGGAGGACCAAAAACATTCAGTACTTC. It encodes CASSRGGPTGGRTKNIQYF. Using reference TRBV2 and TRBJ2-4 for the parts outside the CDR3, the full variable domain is EPEVTQTPSHQVTQMGQEVILRCVPISNHLYFYWYRQILGQKVEFLVSFYNNEISEKSEIFDDQFSVERPDGSNFTLKIRSTKLEDSAMYFCASSRGGPTGGRTKNIQYFGAGTRLSVL.

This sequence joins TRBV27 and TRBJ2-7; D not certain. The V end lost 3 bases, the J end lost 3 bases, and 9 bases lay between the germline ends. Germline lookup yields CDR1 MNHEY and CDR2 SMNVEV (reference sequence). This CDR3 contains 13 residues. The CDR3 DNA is TGTGCCAGCAGTTTGGGTTATTTCTACGAGCAGTACTTC. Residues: CASSLGYFYEQYF.

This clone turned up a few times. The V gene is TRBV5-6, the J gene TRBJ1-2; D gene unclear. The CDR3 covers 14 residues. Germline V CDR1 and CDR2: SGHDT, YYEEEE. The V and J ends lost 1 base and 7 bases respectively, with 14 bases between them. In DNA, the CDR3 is TGTGCCAGCAGCTTGTGGCCAGCGGCCGCTGGCTACACCTTC. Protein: CASSLWPAAAGYTF.